The 24 T cell receptor beta chains given below trace back to one sample, sequenced in a study of graft-versus-host responses after intestinal transplantation. Antigens of these TCRs are unknown. The assay was immunoSEQ multiplex PCR, and TCRdb's table has in-frame clones only and misses some. The table has about 86,000 clones, roughly nine tenths seen once; the top ten hold around 0.49%. The starting material was unstimulated CD8+ T cells sorted from spleen or lymph node cells, obtained before intestinal transplant. These receptors were taken from a human donor who received an intestinal transplant.

V gene TRBV7-9 combines with J gene TRBJ2-1, with 8 bases identical to TRBD2. This CDR3 has 16 amino acids. V shed 3 bases and J 6 bases; nucleotides not matched to a gene: 10. The germline CDR1 and CDR2 sequences are SEHNR and FQNEAQ (reference sequence). CDR3 bases: TGTGCCAGCAGCTTTATCAGGCTAGCGGGCCCCAATGAGCAGTTCTTC. This translates into CASSFIRLAGPNEQFF.

The rearrangement uses TRBV1 and TRBJ2-2; the table's D call of TRBD2 was not tested on the DNA. TRBV1 is marked as a pseudogene. The CDR3 contains 15 residues. CDR3: CTSSQDRTDTGELFF. The DNA for the CDR3 is TGCACCAGCAGCCAAGATAGGACTGACACCGGGGAGCTGTTTTTT.

The V gene is TRBV4-1, the J gene TRBJ2-1; possible D gene TRBD2, 5 bases. From germline, CDR1 is MGHRA and CDR2 YSYEKL. The V end lost 4 bases, the J end lost 5 bases, and 21 bases lay between the germline ends. This CDR3 has 17 amino acids. CDR3 sequence reads: CASSPGIDYLEDNEQFF. The CDR3 DNA is TGCGCCAGCAGCCCGGGAATCGACTATTTGGAAGACAATGAGCAGTTCTTC.

The V call is TRBV27, the J call TRBJ1-2; 10 positions agree with TRBD1. Trimming at V came to 5 bases and at J to 2 bases, leaving 5 bases not matched to a gene. CDR3 length: 15 residues. The germline gives CDR1 MNHEY, CDR2 SMNVEV (reference sequence). The DNA for the CDR3 is TGTGCCAGCAGTGCAGGGACAGGGGCCAACTATGGCTACACCTTC. This gives the protein CASSAGTGANYGYTF.

This sequence joins TRBV23-1 and TRBJ1-2, with a tentative D call TRBD1 (5 bases). TRBV23-1 is assigned to the ORF class and has an uncertain function. V was trimmed by 2 bases and J by 8 bases, leaving 15 bases between them. The CDR3 covers 14 residues. Here the CDR3 DNA reads TGCGCCAGCAGTCAACACGGACCGGGGGTCGGCTACACCTTC. Its protein is CASSQHGPGVGYTF.

This clone was seen a few times. CDR3 in DNA: TGTGCCAGCAGCCCACAGGGGGGCACTGAAGCTTTCTTT. This encodes CASSPQGGTEAFF. V is TRBV5-6 and J is TRBJ1-1; 8 nucleotides agree with TRBD1. V lost 4 bases and J lost 4; bases outside the gene matches: 3. Germline V gene sequence: CDR1 SGHDT, CDR2 YYEEEE. The CDR3 is 13 residues long.

The genes are TRBV28 and TRBJ2-2, with D possibly matching TRBD2 (6 bases). The CDR3 sequence is 15 residues long. Germline assignment: CDR1 MDHEN and CDR2 SYDVKM. V was shortened by 10 bases and J by 1 base, with 16 bases between the two germline ends. CDR3 sequence reads: CATFPTGENTGELFF. The CDR3 DNA follows: TGTGCCACCTTTCCCACGGGGGAGAACACCGGGGAGCTGTTTTTT. The entire variable domain, with the rest obtained from reference TRBV28 and TRBJ2-2, is as follows: DVKVTQSSRYLVKRTGEKVFLECVQDMDHENMFWYRQDPGLGLRLIYFSYDVKMKEKGDIPEGYSVSREKKERFSLILESASTNQTSMYLCATFPTGENTGELFFGEGSRLTVL.

The V call is TRBV6-6, the J call TRBJ2-1; 7 bases map to TRBD1. CDR3 length: 15 residues. V trimming: 2 bases; J trimming: 2 bases; junction bases outside the gene matches: 3. CDR1 MNHNY and CDR2 SVGAGI come from the germline V gene (reference sequence). The CDR3 DNA sequence: TGTGCCAGCAGTTACCTTGACAGGGCCTACAATGAGCAGTTCTTC. This codes for CASSYLDRAYNEQFF.

V gene TRBV10-2 combines with J gene TRBJ1-1, with D unclear. The CDR3 is 14 amino acids. V was cut by 6 bases and J by 2 bases, with 13 bases left in between. CDR1 is WSHSY, CDR2 SAAADI, per germline. The CDR3 sequence is CASREEGGNTEAFF. In DNA, the CDR3 is TGCGCCAGCAGGGAGGAGGGAGGTAACACTGAAGCTTTCTTT.

V and J are TRBV27 and TRBJ1-1; D uncertain. V lost 8 bases to trimming and J lost 1 base, with 11 bases between them. Germline V gene data show CDR1 as MNHEY and CDR2 as SMNVEV (reference sequence). This CDR3 has 13 residues. The CDR3 region has the DNA TGTGCCAGCGCCGTGCAGTCGAACACTGAAGCTTTCTTT. Encoded protein: CASAVQSNTEAFF.

This clone was recorded once. The V and J genes are TRBV30 and TRBJ2-7; D perhaps matches TRBD1 (5 bases). The CDR3 contains 12 residues. Trimming cost V 1 base and J 5 bases, with 9 bases left between them. Looked up from germline, CDR1 is GTSNPN and CDR2 is SVGIG (reference sequence). This CDR3 is CAWSDNRHEQYF. The CDR3 DNA reads as TGTGCCTGGAGTGACAACAGGCACGAGCAGTACTTC.

J is TRBJ2-5 and V is TRBV4-2, with D possibly being TRBD2 (6 bases). Trimming took off 1 base at V and 5 bases at J, with 17 bases between the two ends. The germline V gene has CDR1 LGHNA and CDR2 YNFKEQ. The CDR3 loop spans 16 amino acids. The CDR3: CASSQGPYGSIETQYF. Written as DNA, the CDR3 is TGTGCCAGCAGCCAAGGGCCCTACGGGAGTATCGAGACCCAGTACTTC.

The chain combines TRBV6-5 with TRBJ1-1; D is undetermined. Germline V gene sequence: CDR1 MNHEY, CDR2 SVGAGI. The CDR3 covers 16 residues. Trimming pared 0 bases from V and 7 bases from J, leaving 18 bases between. In DNA, the CDR3 is TGTGCCAGCAGTTACTCGAGTATCAGGAACCAGTTTGAAGCTTTCTTT. This encodes CASSYSSIRNQFEAFF.

The chain joins TRBV9 to TRBJ2-1; the D gene is possibly TRBD1 (7 bases). V lost 2 bases, J lost 6 bases, and 12 bases lay in between. Germline values: CDR1 SGDLS, CDR2 YYNGEE. CDR3 length: 14 amino acids. CDR3 coding DNA: TGTGCCAGCAGCGTGGAGGGACAGATCAATGAGCAGTTCTTC. Translated: CASSVEGQINEQFF.

Only one count was recorded for this clone. The rearrangement links TRBV11-1 to TRBJ2-7; 7 bases are a match to TRBD1. With 8 bases clipped from V and 7 bases from J, the junction kept 8 bases outside the gene matches. Germline-derived CDR1 and CDR2 are SGHAT and FQDESV (reference sequence). The CDR3 contains 12 residues. DNA of the CDR3: TGTGCCAGCGCGCAGGGGGTGAGGGAGCAGTACTTC. Its protein product is CASAQGVREQYF.

The chain joins TRBV15 to TRBJ2-5; TRBD2 agrees at 7 bases. CDR1 is LNHNV, CDR2 YYDKDF, per germline (reference sequence). J lost 1 base, V lost 3 bases, and 5 bases had no gene match. This CDR3 has 15 amino acids. The CDR3 protein is CATSRATSAQETQYF. The CDR3 DNA is TGTGCCACCAGCAGGGCCACTAGCGCCCAAGAGACCCAGTACTTC.

This clone was observed a handful of times. The V and J genes are TRBV5-1 and TRBJ2-7; weak D call: TRBD1 (6 bases). Trimming shortened V by 1 base and J by 5 bases, and 13 bases separated the two germline ends. CDR3 length equals 14 residues. Germline CDR1 is SGHRS and CDR2 is YFSETQ. As DNA, the CDR3 is TGCGCCAGCAGCTTGCCTGACAGGTTCAACGAGCAGTACTTC. Translation gives CASSLPDRFNEQYF.

This clone was detected only once. The rearrangement links TRBV21-1 to TRBJ2-4; the table's D call TRBD2 went unverified against the DNA. TRBV21-1 is tagged as a pseudogene. This CDR3 has 12 amino acids. CDR3 nucleotide sequence: TGTGCCAGCGGCGGATCCAAAAACATTCAGTACTTC. Protein: CASGGSKNIQYF.

This chain joins TRBV13 and TRBJ2-7; TRBD2 agrees at 10 bases. The CDR3 extends over 15 amino acids. From germline, CDR1 is PRHDT and CDR2 FYEKMQ (reference sequence). V trimming: 5 bases; J trimming: 3 bases; junction bases outside the gene matches: 7. Here the CDR3 reads CASSASGGGYYEQYF. Written as DNA, the CDR3 is TGTGCCAGCAGCGCAAGCGGGGGGGGGTACTACGAGCAGTACTTC.

The gene calls are TRBV7-2 and TRBJ2-2; TRBD1 matches 7 bases. Germline lookup yields CDR1 SGHTA and CDR2 FQGNSA. The CDR3 consists of 17 residues. J gave up 6 bases and V 4 bases, and 14 bases lay outside the gene matches. CDR3 sequence: CASSYNPGQPLPGELFF. CDR3 bases: TGTGCCAGCAGCTACAATCCGGGACAGCCCCTCCCCGGGGAGCTGTTTTTT. The full variable domain, completed using reference TRBV7-2 and TRBJ2-2, is GAGVSQSPSNKVTEKGKDVELRCDPISGHTALYWYRQSLGQGLEFLIYFQGNSAPDKSGLPSDRFSAERTGGSVSTLTIQRTQQEDSAVYLCASSYNPGQPLPGELFFGEGSRLTVL.

The V and J genes are TRBV27 and TRBJ2-1; 9 nucleotides agree with TRBD2. There are 16 residues in the CDR3. Trimming removed 2 bases from V and 7 bases from J; junction bases left unmatched: 9. In germline, CDR1 is MNHEY, CDR2 SMNVEV (reference sequence). The CDR3 is CASSLRSGGIGNEQFF. The CDR3 DNA follows: TGTGCCAGCAGTTTAAGGAGCGGGGGGATTGGGAATGAGCAGTTCTTC.

The chain recombines TRBV5-6 with TRBJ1-3, with D uncertain. CDR1 SGHDT and CDR2 YYEEEE come from the germline V gene. The CDR3 length is 15 residues. Trimming cost V 3 bases and J 0 bases, with 10 bases left between them. The CDR3 coding sequence is TGTGCCAGCAGCTATACACAGCCCTCTGGAAACACCATATATTTT. This encodes CASSYTQPSGNTIYF.

This clone has more than one count but fewer than ten. The chain employs TRBV30 and TRBJ2-7; 7 bases agree with TRBD2. The CDR3 length is 15 residues. Germline assignment: CDR1 GTSNPN and CDR2 SVGIG (reference sequence). The ends lost 0 bases at V and 3 bases at J; junction bases unmatched: 8. The CDR3 region has the DNA TGTGCCTGGAGTGTAACAGCGGGACTAAGCTACGAGCAGTACTTC. Translated: CAWSVTAGLSYEQYF.

The chain employs TRBV28 and TRBJ1-5; 7 bases are shared with TRBD1. CDR1 and CDR2 (germline): MDHEN, SYDVKM. This CDR3 region has 14 residues. J gave up 7 bases and V 6 bases, and 9 bases lay outside the gene matches. The DNA of the CDR3 is TGTGCCAGCAGAGACAGGGTGATGGGGCAGCCCCAGCATTTT. Amino acid sequence: CASRDRVMGQPQHF.